A single T cell receptor beta chain is shown here with its context. Sequencing was performed with immunoSEQ multiplex PCR; in TCRdb, only in-frame clones are kept and a portion is missing. The sample shows about 30,000 clones, 85% to 95% of them seen only once. Germline lookup yields CDR1 LNHDA and CDR2 SQIVND (reference sequence). CDR3 size: 13 residues. V was cut by 3 bases and J by 5 bases, with 10 bases left in between. These data come from a study of T cell changes during pregnancy in multiple sclerosis. The receptor's source is a female donor with multiple sclerosis, enrolled in a pregnancy study. Sample: CD8+ T cells from peripheral blood mononuclear cells, taken before pregnancy. The V call is TRBV19, the J call TRBJ1-2, with D tentatively TRBD1 (6 bases). CDR3 DNA: TGTGCCAGTAGTATCGGGACACTTTATGGCTACACCTTC. Protein sequence: CASSIGTLYGYTF.